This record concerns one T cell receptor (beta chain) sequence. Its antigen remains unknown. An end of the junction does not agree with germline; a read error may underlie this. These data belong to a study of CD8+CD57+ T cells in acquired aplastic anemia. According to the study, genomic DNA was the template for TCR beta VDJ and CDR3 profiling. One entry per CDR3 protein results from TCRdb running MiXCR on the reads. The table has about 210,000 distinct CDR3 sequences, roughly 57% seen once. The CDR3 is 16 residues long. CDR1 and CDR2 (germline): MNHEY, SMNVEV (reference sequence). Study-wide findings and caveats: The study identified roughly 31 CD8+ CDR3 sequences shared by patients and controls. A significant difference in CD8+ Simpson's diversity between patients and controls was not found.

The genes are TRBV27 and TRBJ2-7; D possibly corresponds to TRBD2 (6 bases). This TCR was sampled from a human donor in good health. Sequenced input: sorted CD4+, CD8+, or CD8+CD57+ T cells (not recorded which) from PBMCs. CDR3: CASSATLTSFRYEQYF. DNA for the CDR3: TGCGCCAGCAGTGCCACCCTGACTAGTTTCCGCTACGAGCAGTACTTC.